The T cell receptor (beta chain) described here comes from a study of shared clonotypes between healthy human individuals. There are 13 residues in the CDR3. Trimming removed 2 bases from V and 3 bases from J, with 5 bases in between. Germline values: CDR1 SGHTA, CDR2 FQGNSA. Libraries were prepared by immunoSEQ multiplex PCR; TCRdb keeps only in-frame clonotypes and omits some of them. The data contain approximately 1.5 million clones, roughly 98.5% of them singletons. In regard to this clone: In the same sample, other DNA sequences code for this CDR3.

The V call is TRBV7-2, the J call TRBJ1-3; D remains unclear. Sequenced sample: naive CD4+ T cells sorted from blood. Subset noted: CD45RA+ positively selected. This TCR derives from a man aged 30 to 45 in good health. This chain's CDR3 is CASSLSFGNTIYF. CDR3 DNA: TGTGCCAGCAGCTTAAGCTTTGGAAACACCATATATTTT.